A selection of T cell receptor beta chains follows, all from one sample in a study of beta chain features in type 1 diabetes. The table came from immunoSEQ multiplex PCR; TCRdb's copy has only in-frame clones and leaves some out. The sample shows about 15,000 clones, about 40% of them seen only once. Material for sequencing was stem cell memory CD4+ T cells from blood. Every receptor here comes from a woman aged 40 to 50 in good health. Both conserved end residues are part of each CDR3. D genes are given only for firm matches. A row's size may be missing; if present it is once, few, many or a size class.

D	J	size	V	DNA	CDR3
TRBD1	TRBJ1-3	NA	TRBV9	TGTGCCAGCAGCGTATCCTTCCTCGGGACAGGGTCGGGAAACACCATATATTTT	CASSVSFLGTGSGNTIYF
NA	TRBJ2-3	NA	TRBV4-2	TGTGCCAGCAGCCAAGATGTACTCACAGATACGCAGTATTTT	CASSQDVLTDTQYF
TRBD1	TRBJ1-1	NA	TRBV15	TGTGCCACCAGCAGGGCTGGGACAGGGTTGTTTACTGAAGCTTTCTTT	CATSRAGTGLFTEAFF
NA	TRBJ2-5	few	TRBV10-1	TGCGCCAGCAGTACCCGGAGGGGAGTTCAAGAGACCCAGTACTTC	CASSTRRGVQETQYF
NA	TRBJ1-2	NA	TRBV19	TGTGCCAGTAGTATGGGACTCCCCTATGGCTACACCTTC	CASSMGLPYGYTF
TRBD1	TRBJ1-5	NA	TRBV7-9	TGTGCCAGCAGCGCAGGGGGCGAGGGCCAGCATTTT	CASSAGGEGQHF
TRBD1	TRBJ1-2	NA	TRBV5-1	TGCGCCAGCAGCATTGGACAGGGGGTTTACTATGGCTACACCTTC	CASSIGQGVYYGYTF
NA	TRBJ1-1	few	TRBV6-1	TGTGCCAACGAGCCGGGGATGAACACTGAAGCTTTCTTT	CANEPGMNTEAFF
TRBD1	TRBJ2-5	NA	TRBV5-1	TGCGCCAGCAGCCCACAGACAGGGTGGGGGGAGACCCAGTACTTC	CASSPQTGWGETQYF
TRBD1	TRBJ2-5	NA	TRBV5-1	TGCGCCAGCAGCCGTCGGGACAGGGCACAAGAGACCCAGTACTTC	CASSRRDRAQETQYF
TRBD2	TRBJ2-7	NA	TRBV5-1	TGCGCCAGCAGCCCCGGGGGGGAATTGCAGTACTTC	CASSPGGELQYF
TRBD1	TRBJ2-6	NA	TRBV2	TGTGCCAGCAGGAGGGGGCATTCTGGGGCCAACGTCCTGACTTTC	CASRRGHSGANVLTF
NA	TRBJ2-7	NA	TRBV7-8	TGTGCCAGCAGCGTACGGATGACTTACTCCTACGAGCAGTACTTC	CASSVRMTYSYEQYF